These T cell receptor beta chains were read from a single sample in a study of T cell responses to AZD1222 COVID-19 vaccine. TCRdb's copy holds only in-frame clones and misses some; the assay was immunoSEQ multiplex PCR. The repertoire holds about 160,000 clones, with roughly 94% as singletons. The source was peripheral blood, collected on day 0 of AZD1222 vaccination. These receptor sequences come from an adult in good health. The CDR3 runs from the conserved cysteine through the conserved F or W. Each record gives: V gene, clone size, J gene, D gene, CDR3 DNA, CDR3 protein. A D gene is named only where the DNA matches it firmly. The listing skips clone size in some rows; elsewhere it reads once, few, many or a size class.

v_call: TRBV19
clone_size: -
j_call: TRBJ1-5
d_call: -
cdr3_nt: TGTGCCAGTAGTACCAGAGAGAATCAGCCCCAGCATTTT
cdr3_aa: CASSTRENQPQHF

v_call: TRBV7-2
clone_size: -
j_call: TRBJ1-6
d_call: TRBD1
cdr3_nt: TGTGCCAGCAGCTTAGCACAGGGGATCGGAAATTCACCCCTCCACTTT
cdr3_aa: CASSLAQGIGNSPLHF

v_call: TRBV11-2
clone_size: -
j_call: TRBJ1-2
d_call: -
cdr3_nt: TGTGCCAGCAGGGGAGTGGGCTCTAACTATGGCTACACCTTC
cdr3_aa: CASRGVGSNYGYTF

v_call: TRBV7-2
clone_size: -
j_call: TRBJ2-5
d_call: -
cdr3_nt: TGTGCCAGCAGCTTAGTGTTGGGGCGTAGACAAGAGACCCAGTACTTC
cdr3_aa: CASSLVLGRRQETQYF

v_call: TRBV3-1/TRBV3-2
clone_size: -
j_call: TRBJ1-1
d_call: -
cdr3_nt: TGTGCCAGCGGCCAAGCGGGGGCGCGCACTGAAGCTTTCTTT
cdr3_aa: CASGQAGARTEAFF

v_call: TRBV19
clone_size: -
j_call: TRBJ2-5
d_call: TRBD1
cdr3_nt: TGTGCCAGCACTGACAGGGTGGGGGAAGAGACCCAGTACTTC
cdr3_aa: CASTDRVGEETQYF

v_call: TRBV29-1
clone_size: -
j_call: TRBJ2-3
d_call: TRBD2
cdr3_nt: TGCAGCGTTGAAGCGGAGACTAGCGGATACACAGATACGCAGTATTTT
cdr3_aa: CSVEAETSGYTDTQYF

v_call: TRBV23-1
clone_size: -
j_call: TRBJ1-6
d_call: TRBD1
cdr3_nt: TGCGCCAGCAGTCAGGTAGGGACAGGGCATTATAATTCACCCCTCCACTTT
cdr3_aa: CASSQVGTGHYNSPLHF

v_call: TRBV6-5
clone_size: -
j_call: TRBJ1-6
d_call: -
cdr3_nt: TGTGCCAGCAGTTCTAGTACAGGGAATTCACCCCTCCACTTT
cdr3_aa: CASSSSTGNSPLHF

v_call: TRBV12-5
clone_size: -
j_call: TRBJ1-2
d_call: -
cdr3_nt: TGTGCTAGCGCCCGGATGTCGGGTGGTGGCTACACCTTC
cdr3_aa: CASARMSGGGYTF

v_call: TRBV27
clone_size: -
j_call: TRBJ1-2
d_call: -
cdr3_nt: TGTGCCAGCAGTTTATCGGGCGGGCAAGGGTATGGCTACACCTTC
cdr3_aa: CASSLSGGQGYGYTF

v_call: TRBV7-9
clone_size: -
j_call: TRBJ1-6
d_call: TRBD1
cdr3_nt: TGTGCCAGCAGCCCCCCGGACGGGACAGGGGGTTCACCCCTCCACTTT
cdr3_aa: CASSPPDGTGGSPLHF

v_call: TRBV10-3
clone_size: -
j_call: TRBJ1-2
d_call: TRBD1
cdr3_nt: TGTGCCATCAGCTTGAGGACAGGGCCCTATGGCTACACCTTC
cdr3_aa: CAISLRTGPYGYTF

v_call: TRBV2
clone_size: -
j_call: TRBJ1-5
d_call: -
cdr3_nt: TGTGCCAGCAGTGAAATTGAGGGATCCAATCAGCCCCAGCATTTT
cdr3_aa: CASSEIEGSNQPQHF

v_call: TRBV7-9
clone_size: -
j_call: TRBJ1-3
d_call: -
cdr3_nt: TGTGCCAGCAGGGAGGGAAGGGCTGGAAACACCATATATTTT
cdr3_aa: CASREGRAGNTIYF

v_call: TRBV7-9
clone_size: -
j_call: TRBJ1-1
d_call: -
cdr3_nt: TGTGCCAGCAGCCCCGGCCAGGGATCCAACACTGAAGCTTTCTTT
cdr3_aa: CASSPGQGSNTEAFF

v_call: TRBV2
clone_size: -
j_call: TRBJ2-1
d_call: TRBD2
cdr3_nt: TGTGCCAGCAGTGGAGGGGCTAGCGGGTACAATGAGCAGTTCTTC
cdr3_aa: CASSGGASGYNEQFF

v_call: TRBV28
clone_size: -
j_call: TRBJ1-4
d_call: -
cdr3_nt: TGTGCCAGCAGTTTACCTCGGTCAACTAATGAAAAACTGTTTTTT
cdr3_aa: CASSLPRSTNEKLFF

v_call: TRBV11-2
clone_size: -
j_call: TRBJ1-1
d_call: TRBD1
cdr3_nt: TGTGCCAGCAGCTCCGATCCGGGACAGTGGACTGAAGCTTTCTTT
cdr3_aa: CASSSDPGQWTEAFF

v_call: TRBV4-2
clone_size: -
j_call: TRBJ2-3
d_call: -
cdr3_nt: TGTGCCAGCAGCCAAGAGTCGGCCGGCACAGATACGCAGTATTTT
cdr3_aa: CASSQESAGTDTQYF

v_call: TRBV5-6
clone_size: -
j_call: TRBJ1-1
d_call: -
cdr3_nt: TGTGCCAGCAGCCTGGTGAGAGGGACGGGGACTGAAGCTTTCTTT
cdr3_aa: CASSLVRGTGTEAFF

v_call: TRBV7-2
clone_size: -
j_call: TRBJ2-5
d_call: -
cdr3_nt: TGTGCCAGCAGCTTAGAGTGGGGGTTGACGGTGACCCAGTACTTC
cdr3_aa: CASSLEWGLTVTQYF

v_call: TRBV6-5
clone_size: -
j_call: TRBJ2-5
d_call: -
cdr3_nt: TGTGCCAGCAGTTACAGAGGGAGAGAGACCCAGTACTTC
cdr3_aa: CASSYRGRETQYF

v_call: TRBV7-9
clone_size: -
j_call: TRBJ2-3
d_call: TRBD2
cdr3_nt: TGTGCCAGCAGCTCCCGGGGGGGCGCGGCGGGGTGGAGCACAGATACGCAGTATTTT
cdr3_aa: CASSSRGGAAGWSTDTQYF

v_call: TRBV4-3
clone_size: -
j_call: TRBJ2-1
d_call: TRBD1
cdr3_nt: TGCGCCAGCAGCCTTGGGACAGGCTCCTACAATGAGCAGTTCTTC
cdr3_aa: CASSLGTGSYNEQFF

v_call: TRBV6-6
clone_size: -
j_call: TRBJ1-6
d_call: TRBD1
cdr3_nt: TGTGCCAGCAGCCGAGACCTAGGGACAGGGATCGGGGGGTTAACACCCCTCCACTTT
cdr3_aa: CASSRDLGTGIGGLTPLHF

v_call: TRBV20-1
clone_size: -
j_call: TRBJ1-2
d_call: -
cdr3_nt: TGCAGTGCTAGTCGTTCCGGCTATGGCTACACCTTC
cdr3_aa: CSASRSGYGYTF

v_call: TRBV27
clone_size: -
j_call: TRBJ2-3
d_call: -
cdr3_nt: TGTGCCAGCAGTTGGGGGTCAGGGGATACGCAGTATTTT
cdr3_aa: CASSWGSGDTQYF

v_call: TRBV7-9
clone_size: -
j_call: TRBJ2-3
d_call: TRBD1
cdr3_nt: TGTGCCAGCAGCGCCTGGGACAGGGCAACAGATACGCAGTATTTT
cdr3_aa: CASSAWDRATDTQYF

v_call: TRBV11-1
clone_size: -
j_call: TRBJ1-1
d_call: TRBD1
cdr3_nt: TGTGCCAGCAGCGCGGACAGGGGCGACCCATACACTGAAGCTTTCTTT
cdr3_aa: CASSADRGDPYTEAFF

v_call: TRBV19
clone_size: -
j_call: TRBJ2-4
d_call: TRBD2
cdr3_nt: TGTGCCAGTAGTATAGACATCGGGGGGGTTGACTTAGCCAAAAACATTCAGTACTTC
cdr3_aa: CASSIDIGGVDLAKNIQYF

v_call: TRBV18
clone_size: -
j_call: TRBJ2-6
d_call: -
cdr3_nt: TGTGCCAGCTCACCCCCTGGGGGCTCTGGGGCCAACGTCCTGACTTTC
cdr3_aa: CASSPPGGSGANVLTF

v_call: TRBV5-1
clone_size: once
j_call: TRBJ1-1
d_call: -
cdr3_nt: TGCGCCAGCAGTTGGGGGGTGAACACTGAAGCTTTCTTT
cdr3_aa: CASSWGVNTEAFF

v_call: TRBV7-9
clone_size: -
j_call: TRBJ1-6
d_call: -
cdr3_nt: TGTGCCAGCAGCTTAACGGCAGGGTCTAGATCACCCCTCCACTTT
cdr3_aa: CASSLTAGSRSPLHF

v_call: TRBV6-5
clone_size: -
j_call: TRBJ1-6
d_call: -
cdr3_nt: TGTGCCAGCAGTTTAGACCGATCACCCCTCCACTTT
cdr3_aa: CASSLDRSPLHF

v_call: TRBV19
clone_size: -
j_call: TRBJ1-6
d_call: -
cdr3_nt: TGTGCCAGTAGAGCGAGCTCCTATAATTCACCCCTCCACTTT
cdr3_aa: CASRASSYNSPLHF

v_call: TRBV9
clone_size: -
j_call: TRBJ1-4
d_call: -
cdr3_nt: TGTGCCAGCAGCGTAAGAGGGACCGGGGGTGAAAAACTGTTTTTT
cdr3_aa: CASSVRGTGGEKLFF

v_call: TRBV12-5
clone_size: -
j_call: TRBJ1-2
d_call: -
cdr3_nt: TGTGCTAGTGGTTTGGTAGGGCAGGGGAACTATGGCTACACCTTC
cdr3_aa: CASGLVGQGNYGYTF

v_call: TRBV6-5
clone_size: -
j_call: TRBJ1-3
d_call: -
cdr3_nt: TGTGCCAGCAGTTACTCGACTCCGACCCCTGGAAACACCATATATTTT
cdr3_aa: CASSYSTPTPGNTIYF

v_call: TRBV7-9
clone_size: -
j_call: TRBJ1-5
d_call: -
cdr3_nt: TGTGCCAGCAGCCCCATCCCGAATCAGCCCCAGCATTTT
cdr3_aa: CASSPIPNQPQHF

v_call: TRBV5-1
clone_size: -
j_call: TRBJ1-2
d_call: TRBD1
cdr3_nt: TGCGCCAGCAGCTTGGATGGGACAGGGACCTATGGCTACACCTTC
cdr3_aa: CASSLDGTGTYGYTF

v_call: TRBV29-1
clone_size: -
j_call: TRBJ2-3
d_call: -
cdr3_nt: TGCAGCGCCTTCCGGGACTGGACAGATACGCAGTATTTT
cdr3_aa: CSAFRDWTDTQYF

v_call: TRBV19
clone_size: -
j_call: TRBJ1-6
d_call: -
cdr3_nt: TGTGCCAGTAGTATCGGCCAGATTAATTCACCCCTCCACTTT
cdr3_aa: CASSIGQINSPLHF

v_call: TRBV24-1
clone_size: -
j_call: TRBJ2-3
d_call: -
cdr3_nt: TGTGCCACCAGTGATTCTGGTAGGGCCACAGATACGCAGTATTTT
cdr3_aa: CATSDSGRATDTQYF

v_call: TRBV5-1
clone_size: -
j_call: TRBJ2-2
d_call: -
cdr3_nt: TGCGCCAGTACAAGACAGTCCGGGGAGCTGTTTTTT
cdr3_aa: CASTRQSGELFF

v_call: TRBV6-5
clone_size: -
j_call: TRBJ1-6
d_call: TRBD1
cdr3_nt: TGTGCCAGCAGTTATTGGGACAGTTCACCCCTCCACTTT
cdr3_aa: CASSYWDSSPLHF

v_call: TRBV25-1
clone_size: -
j_call: TRBJ1-2
d_call: -
cdr3_nt: TGTGCCAGCAGTCCCACGGGCAGGAGCTATGGCTACACCTTC
cdr3_aa: CASSPTGRSYGYTF

v_call: TRBV4-3
clone_size: -
j_call: TRBJ2-1
d_call: -
cdr3_nt: TGCGCCAGCAGCCAATCACATTACAATGAGCAGTTCTTC
cdr3_aa: CASSQSHYNEQFF

v_call: TRBV29-1
clone_size: -
j_call: TRBJ2-5
d_call: -
cdr3_nt: TGCAGCGTTGAGACGGACCATGGCGAGACCCAGTACTTC
cdr3_aa: CSVETDHGETQYF

v_call: TRBV27
clone_size: -
j_call: TRBJ1-4
d_call: TRBD1
cdr3_nt: TGTGCCAGCAGTCCTCAGACAGGGCATTCGAAACTGTTTTTT
cdr3_aa: CASSPQTGHSKLFF